The clone carrying this TCR beta chain was detected only once. Its target is unknown. Documented time point: cycle 4 day 1 (C4D1), after less than 7 weeks of nivolumab. Each patient relapsed following autologous stem cell transplantation, and prior brentuximab vedotin exposure differed. Best responses fell into complete response, partial response or progressive disease. This specimen belongs to a study of PD-1 blockade in classical Hodgkin lymphoma. In the study overall: Intravenous delivery of nivolumab at 3 mg/kg to patients occurred every 2 weeks. Study-wide results and limits: Patients who began taking nivolumab under 1 year after ASCT were left out.

J gave up 4 bases and V 0 bases, and 8 bases lay outside the gene matches. CDR1 LGHNA and CDR2 YNFKEQ come from the germline V gene. This CDR3 spans 18 amino acids. This table comes from immunoSEQ multiplex PCR, and its TCRdb copy is limited to in-frame clones, with some not included. The data contain about 64,000 clones, around nine tenths of them singletons. The sequenced sample was peripheral blood mononuclear cells (PBMCs), obtained before the fourth cycle of nivolumab. The chain joins TRBV4-2 to TRBJ2-3, with 12 bases lining up with TRBD2. The clonotype was recovered from a human donor with classical Hodgkin lymphoma. CDR3 loop: CASSQDPELAGGADTQYF. The CDR3 region has the DNA TGTGCCAGCAGCCAAGATCCAGAACTAGCGGGAGGTGCAGATACGCAGTATTTT.